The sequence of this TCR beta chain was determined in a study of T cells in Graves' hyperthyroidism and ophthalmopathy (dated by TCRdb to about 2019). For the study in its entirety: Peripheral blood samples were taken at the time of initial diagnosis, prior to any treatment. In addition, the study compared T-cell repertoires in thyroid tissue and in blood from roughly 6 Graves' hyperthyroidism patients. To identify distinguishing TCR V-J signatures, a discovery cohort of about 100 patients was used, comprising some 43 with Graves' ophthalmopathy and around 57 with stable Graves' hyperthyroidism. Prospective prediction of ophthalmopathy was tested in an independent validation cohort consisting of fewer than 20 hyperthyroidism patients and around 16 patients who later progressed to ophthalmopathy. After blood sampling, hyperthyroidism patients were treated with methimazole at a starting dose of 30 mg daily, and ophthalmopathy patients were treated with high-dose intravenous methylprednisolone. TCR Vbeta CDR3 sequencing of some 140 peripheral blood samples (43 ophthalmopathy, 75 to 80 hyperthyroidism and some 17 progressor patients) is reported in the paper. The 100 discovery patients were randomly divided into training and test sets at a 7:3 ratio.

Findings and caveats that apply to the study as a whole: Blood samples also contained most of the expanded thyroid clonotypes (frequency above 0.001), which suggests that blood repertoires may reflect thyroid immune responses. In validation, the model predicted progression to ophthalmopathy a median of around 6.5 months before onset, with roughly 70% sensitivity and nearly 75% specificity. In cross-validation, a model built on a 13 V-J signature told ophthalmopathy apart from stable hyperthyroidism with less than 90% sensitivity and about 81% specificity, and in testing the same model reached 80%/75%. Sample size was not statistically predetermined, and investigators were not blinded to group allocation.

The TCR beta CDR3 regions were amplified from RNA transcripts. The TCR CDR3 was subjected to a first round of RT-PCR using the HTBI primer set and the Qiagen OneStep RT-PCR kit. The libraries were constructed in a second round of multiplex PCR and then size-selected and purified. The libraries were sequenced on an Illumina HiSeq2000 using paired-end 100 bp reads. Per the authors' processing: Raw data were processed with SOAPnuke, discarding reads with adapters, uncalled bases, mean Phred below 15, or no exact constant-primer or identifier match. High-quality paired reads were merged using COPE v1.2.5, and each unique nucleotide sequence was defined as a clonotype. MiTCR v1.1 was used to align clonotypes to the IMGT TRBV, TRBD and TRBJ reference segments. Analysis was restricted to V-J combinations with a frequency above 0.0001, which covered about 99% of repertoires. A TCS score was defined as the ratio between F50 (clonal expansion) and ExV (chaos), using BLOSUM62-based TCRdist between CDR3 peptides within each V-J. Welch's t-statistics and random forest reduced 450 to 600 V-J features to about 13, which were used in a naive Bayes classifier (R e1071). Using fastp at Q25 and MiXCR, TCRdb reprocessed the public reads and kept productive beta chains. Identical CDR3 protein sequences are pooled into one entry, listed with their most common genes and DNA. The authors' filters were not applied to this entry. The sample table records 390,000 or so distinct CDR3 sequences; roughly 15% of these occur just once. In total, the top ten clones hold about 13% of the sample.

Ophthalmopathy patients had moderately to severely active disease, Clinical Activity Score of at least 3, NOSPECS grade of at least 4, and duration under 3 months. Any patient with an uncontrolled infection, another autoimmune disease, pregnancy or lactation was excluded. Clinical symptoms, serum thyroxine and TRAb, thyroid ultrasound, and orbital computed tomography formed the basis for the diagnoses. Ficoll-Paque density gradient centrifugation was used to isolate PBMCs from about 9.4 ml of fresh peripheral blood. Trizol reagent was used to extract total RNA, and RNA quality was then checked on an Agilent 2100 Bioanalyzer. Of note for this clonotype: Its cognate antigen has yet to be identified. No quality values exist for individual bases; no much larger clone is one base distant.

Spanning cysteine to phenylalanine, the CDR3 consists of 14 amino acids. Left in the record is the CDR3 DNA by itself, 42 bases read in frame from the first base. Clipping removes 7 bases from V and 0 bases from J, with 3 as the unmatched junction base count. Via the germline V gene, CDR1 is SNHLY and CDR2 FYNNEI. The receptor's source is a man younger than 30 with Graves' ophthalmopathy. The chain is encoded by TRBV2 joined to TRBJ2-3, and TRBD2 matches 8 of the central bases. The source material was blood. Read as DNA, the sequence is TGTGCCAGCATGGCGGGAGGTAGCACAGATACGCAGTATTTT. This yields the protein CASMAGGSTDTQYF. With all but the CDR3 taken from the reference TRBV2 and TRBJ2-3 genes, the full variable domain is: EPEVTQTPSHQVTQMGQEVILRCVPISNHLYFYWYRQILGQKVEFLVSFYNNEISEKSEIFDDQFSVERPDGSNFTLKIRSTKLEDSAMYFCASMAGGSTDTQYFGPGTRLTVL.